This is a list of T cell receptor beta chains from one sample in a study of lymphopenia after photon versus proton radiotherapy. The table came from immunoSEQ multiplex PCR; TCRdb's copy has only in-frame clones and leaves some out. The sample carries roughly 15,000 clones, over 75% recorded once. Sequenced here: peripheral blood, sampled from a patient treated with photon-based radiotherapy. These receptors originate from a man aged 50 to 60 with gastric cancer. CDR3s include the opening cysteine and the closing phenylalanine or tryptophan. D genes are given only for firm matches. Rows may omit the clone size; those that give it use once, few, many or a size class.

TRBV7-9	-	TRBJ2-2	-	CASSFPYTGELFF	TGTGCCAGCAGCTTCCCTTACACCGGGGAGCTGTTTTTT
TRBV19	-	TRBJ2-2	-	CASSIGTVNTGELFF	TGTGCCAGTAGTATAGGGACGGTGAACACCGGGGAGCTGTTTTTT
TRBV9	-	TRBJ2-3	-	CASSEPPGGLGTDTQYF	TGTGCCAGCAGCGAGCCCCCCGGGGGATTGGGCACAGATACGCAGTATTTT
TRBV29-1	few	TRBJ1-5	-	CSVGDSNQPQHF	TGCAGCGTTGGTGACAGCAATCAGCCCCAGCATTTT
TRBV4-3	-	TRBJ2-3	-	CASSQDRGWDTQYF	TGCGCCAGCAGCCAAGATAGGGGATGGGATACGCAGTATTTT
TRBV6-5	-	TRBJ2-5	TRBD2	CASRSSGETQYF	TGTGCCAGCAGATCTAGCGGGGAGACCCAGTACTTC
TRBV5-6	-	TRBJ1-4	-	CASSLSAKGDELLFF	TGTGCCAGCAGCTTGTCCGCCAAGGGCGATGAATTACTGTTTTTT
TRBV6-5	-	TRBJ1-6	-	CASNGGRNSPLHF	TGTGCCAGCAATGGGGGACGCAATTCACCCCTCCACTTT
TRBV5-1	-	TRBJ2-5	-	CASSATGTPKETQYF	TGCGCCAGCAGCGCTACCGGGACTCCGAAGGAGACCCAGTACTTC
TRBV4-1	-	TRBJ2-7	TRBD1	CASSPWDRAVSEQYF	TGCGCCAGCAGCCCTTGGGACAGGGCCGTTTCCGAGCAGTACTTC
TRBV10-2	-	TRBJ1-3	TRBD1	CASGTGDSGNTIYF	TGCGCCAGCGGCACAGGGGATTCTGGAAACACCATATATTTT
TRBV9	once	TRBJ2-1	-	CASSVEWGSSYNEQFF	TGTGCCAGCAGCGTAGAATGGGGGTCCTCCTACAATGAGCAGTTCTTC
TRBV18	once	TRBJ2-2	-	CASSVQRGTGELFF	TGTGCCAGCTCGGTTCAGCGCGGCACCGGGGAGCTGTTTTTT
TRBV18	-	TRBJ2-1	TRBD2	CASSPHRLAGGPSIYNEQFF	TGTGCCAGCTCACCCCACAGACTAGCGGGGGGACCCTCCATCTACAATGAGCAGTTCTTC
TRBV5-1	once	TRBJ2-2	TRBD1	CASSQTTGGDTGELFF	TGCGCCAGCAGCCAAACGACAGGGGGGGACACCGGGGAGCTGTTTTTT
TRBV13	-	TRBJ1-5	-	CASSLATGQPNQPQHF	TGTGCCAGCAGCTTAGCTACGGGACAACCTAATCAGCCCCAGCATTTT
TRBV30	once	TRBJ2-2	-	CAWSLGFTGNTGELFF	TGTGCCTGGAGTCTCGGTTTTACAGGGAACACCGGGGAGCTGTTTTTT
TRBV9	-	TRBJ2-3	TRBD2	CASSISGGVDTQYF	TGTGCCAGCAGCATTAGCGGGGGGGTAGATACGCAGTATTTT
TRBV6-1	-	TRBJ2-6	-	CASRAGGSGANVLTF	TGTGCCAGCAGAGCTGGGGGGTCTGGGGCCAACGTCCTGACTTTC
TRBV25-1	-	TRBJ1-1	-	CASSDRRPVSEAFF	TGTGCCAGCAGTGACAGGCGACCGGTTTCTGAAGCTTTCTTT
TRBV9	once	TRBJ2-2	-	CASSPREGGTGELFF	TGTGCCAGCAGCCCCCGAGAAGGCGGCACCGGGGAGCTGTTTTTT
TRBV7-8	-	TRBJ2-5	-	CASSLRRTQETQYF	TGTGCCAGCAGCTTACGCAGAACCCAAGAGACCCAGTACTTC
TRBV12-5	-	TRBJ1-1	-	CASGKHSSLTEAFF	TGTGCTAGTGGTAAACACAGTTCGCTCACTGAAGCTTTCTTT
TRBV29-1	-	TRBJ2-5	-	CSVASSGETQYF	TGCAGCGTTGCGAGTTCAGGAGAGACCCAGTACTTC
TRBV7-2	once	TRBJ1-4	-	CASSFPGFGNEKLFF	TGTGCCAGCAGCTTCCCAGGGTTCGGTAATGAAAAACTGTTTTTT
TRBV11-2	-	TRBJ1-2	TRBD1	CASSLVGRGNYGYTF	TGTGCCAGCAGCTTAGTTGGCAGGGGGAACTATGGCTACACCTTC
TRBV29-1	few	TRBJ2-3	-	CSVGTDTDTQYF	TGCAGCGTTGGAACGGACACAGATACGCAGTATTTT
TRBV6-5	-	TRBJ2-2	-	CASSTYTGELFF	TGTGCCAGCAGTACCTACACCGGGGAGCTGTTTTTT
TRBV7-3	few	TRBJ2-3	-	CASSFGTDTQYF	TGTGCCAGCAGCTTTGGCACAGATACGCAGTATTTT
TRBV11-2	-	TRBJ1-5	-	CASSLGAGSNQPQHF	TGTGCCAGCAGCTTAGGGGCTGGGAGCAATCAGCCCCAGCATTTT
TRBV19	-	TRBJ2-2	-	CASEGTSGTGELFF	TGTGCCAGTGAGGGCACATCGGGCACCGGGGAGCTGTTTTTT
TRBV15	-	TRBJ2-3	-	CATSRRFTGSDTQYF	TGTGCCACCAGCAGGAGATTTACAGGGTCAGATACGCAGTATTTT
TRBV4-3	-	TRBJ1-1	-	CASSQGPGDTEAFF	TGCGCCAGCAGCCAAGGGCCGGGCGACACTGAAGCTTTCTTT
TRBV27	-	TRBJ2-1	-	CASSLSQAFRYNEQFF	TGTGCCAGCAGTTTATCGCAGGCTTTTCGGTACAATGAGCAGTTCTTC
TRBV19	-	TRBJ2-2	-	CASSILRGMAGELFF	TGTGCCAGTAGTATACTTCGGGGAATGGCCGGGGAGCTGTTTTTT
TRBV19	few	TRBJ2-5	TRBD2	CASSGQGLAETQYF	TGTGCCAGTAGTGGCCAGGGACTAGCGGAGACCCAGTACTTC
TRBV7-8	-	TRBJ1-1	TRBD1	CASSLKQGAGTEAFF	TGTGCCAGCAGCCTGAAACAGGGGGCCGGCACTGAAGCTTTCTTT
TRBV19	few	TRBJ1-6	-	CASTLSAQGRSPLHF	TGTGCCAGTACTCTTTCGGCGCAGGGACGGTCACCCCTCCACTTT
TRBV11-2	-	TRBJ2-2	-	CASSLAIGLAGELFF	TGTGCCAGCAGCTTAGCTATTGGGTTGGCCGGGGAGCTGTTTTTT
TRBV10-3	-	TRBJ1-5	-	CAPLVGLGNQPQHF	TGTGCCCCCTTGGTGGGGCTCGGCAATCAGCCCCAGCATTTT
TRBV7-3	-	TRBJ2-1	-	CASSLNAGRNEQFF	TGTGCCAGCAGCTTAAATGCGGGCCGGAATGAGCAGTTCTTC
TRBV30	once	TRBJ2-3	-	CAWTVGTDTQYF	TGTGCCTGGACGGTGGGGACAGATACGCAGTATTTT
TRBV11-3	-	TRBJ2-5	-	CASPLGKPVKETQYF	TGTGCCAGCCCTCTCGGGAAACCTGTCAAAGAGACCCAGTACTTC
TRBV5-1	-	TRBJ2-5	-	CASSLYRPKETQYF	TGCGCCAGCAGCTTGTATCGCCCGAAAGAGACCCAGTACTTC
TRBV9	-	TRBJ1-6	-	CASSPRRGDSPLHF	TGTGCCAGCAGCCCCCGTAGGGGCGATTCACCCCTCCACTTT
TRBV4-3	-	TRBJ1-5	-	CASSQDRDQPQHF	TGCGCCAGCAGCCAAGATCGGGATCAGCCCCAGCATTTT